This TCR beta chain emerged from a study of identical twins. Broader study findings: Weaker excess twin sharing was seen among beta out-of-frame sequences.

Every one of the donors was a healthy Caucasian. This CDR3 contains 15 residues. The germline CDR1 and CDR2 sequences are SGHAT and FQNNGV. V was cut by 4 bases and J by 0 bases, with 13 bases left in between. Concerning this clonotype: Its specificity is not known.

A universal primer site arose from template switching, and cDNA bore unique molecular identifiers. TCRdb recomputed calls from the 5' RACE reads with MiXCR, one row per CDR3 protein. The repertoire holds hundreds of thousands of distinct CDR3 sequences, with around 22% as singletons. These data are also associated with another study on yellow fever vaccine responses in identical twins.

The sequenced sample was CD4+ T cells sorted from blood. The J gene is TRBJ2-7, the V gene TRBV11-2; D assignment may be TRBD1 or TRBD2 (5 bases each). The sequence derives from a woman younger than 35 in good health. The CDR3 DNA reads TGTGCCAGCAGCTCGGGACGCCTGAGCTCCTACGAGCAGTACTTC. Protein sequence: CASSSGRLSSYEQYF.